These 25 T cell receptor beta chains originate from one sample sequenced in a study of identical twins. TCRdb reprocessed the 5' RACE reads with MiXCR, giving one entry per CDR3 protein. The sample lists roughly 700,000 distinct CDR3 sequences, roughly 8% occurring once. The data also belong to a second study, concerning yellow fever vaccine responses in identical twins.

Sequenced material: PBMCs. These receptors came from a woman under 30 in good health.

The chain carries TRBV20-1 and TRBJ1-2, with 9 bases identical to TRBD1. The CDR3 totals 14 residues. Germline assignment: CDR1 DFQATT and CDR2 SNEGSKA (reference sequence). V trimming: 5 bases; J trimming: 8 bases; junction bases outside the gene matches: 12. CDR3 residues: CSALSDRGTYGYTF. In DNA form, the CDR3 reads TGCAGTGCTCTCTCGGACAGGGGTACATACGGCTACACCTTC.

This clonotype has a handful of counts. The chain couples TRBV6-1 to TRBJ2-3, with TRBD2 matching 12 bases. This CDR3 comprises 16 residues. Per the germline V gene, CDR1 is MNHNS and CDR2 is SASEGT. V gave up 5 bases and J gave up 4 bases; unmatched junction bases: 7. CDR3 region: CASSPMTSGGADTQYF. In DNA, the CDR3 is TGTGCCAGCAGTCCTATGACTAGCGGGGGAGCAGATACGCAGTATTTT.

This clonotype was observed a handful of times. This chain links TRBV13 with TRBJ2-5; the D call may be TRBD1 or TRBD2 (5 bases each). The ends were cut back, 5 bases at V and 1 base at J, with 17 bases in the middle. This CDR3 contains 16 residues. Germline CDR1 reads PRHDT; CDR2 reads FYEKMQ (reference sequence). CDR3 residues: CASSAFSRDPQETQYF. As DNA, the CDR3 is TGTGCCAGCAGCGCTTTCTCGAGGGACCCCCAAGAGACCCAGTACTTC.

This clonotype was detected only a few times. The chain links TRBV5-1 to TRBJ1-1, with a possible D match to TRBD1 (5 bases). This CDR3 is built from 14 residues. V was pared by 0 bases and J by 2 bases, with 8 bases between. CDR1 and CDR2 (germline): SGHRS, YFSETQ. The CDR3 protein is CASSLEGHNTEAFF. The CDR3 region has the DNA TGCGCCAGCAGCTTGGAGGGGCACAACACTGAAGCTTTCTTT.

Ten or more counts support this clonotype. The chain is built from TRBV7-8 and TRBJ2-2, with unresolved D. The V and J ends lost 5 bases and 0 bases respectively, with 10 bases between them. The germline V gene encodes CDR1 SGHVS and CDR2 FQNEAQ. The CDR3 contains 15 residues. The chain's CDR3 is CASSQRASNTGELFF. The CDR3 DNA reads TGTGCCAGCAGCCAAAGGGCTTCGAACACCGGGGAGCTGTTTTTT. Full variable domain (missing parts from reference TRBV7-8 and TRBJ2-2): GAGVSQSPRYKVAKRGQDVALRCDPISGHVSLFWYQQALGQGPEFLTYFQNEAQLDKSGLPSDRFFAERPEGSVSTLKIQRTQQEDSAVYLCASSQRASNTGELFFGEGSRLTVL.

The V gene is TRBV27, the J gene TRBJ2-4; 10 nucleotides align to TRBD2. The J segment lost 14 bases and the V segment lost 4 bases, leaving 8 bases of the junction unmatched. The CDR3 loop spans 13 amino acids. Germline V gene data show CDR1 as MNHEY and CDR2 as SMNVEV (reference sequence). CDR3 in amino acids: CASSSYLAGVEYF. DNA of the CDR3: TGTGCCAGCAGTTCATACCTAGCGGGAGTAGAGTACTTC.

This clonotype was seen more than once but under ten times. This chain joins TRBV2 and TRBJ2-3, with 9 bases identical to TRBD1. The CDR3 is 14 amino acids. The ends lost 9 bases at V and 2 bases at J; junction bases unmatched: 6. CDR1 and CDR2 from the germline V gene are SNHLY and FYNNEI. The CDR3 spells CASEGTGSTDTQYF. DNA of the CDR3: TGTGCCAGTGAGGGGACAGGGTCCACAGATACGCAGTATTTT.

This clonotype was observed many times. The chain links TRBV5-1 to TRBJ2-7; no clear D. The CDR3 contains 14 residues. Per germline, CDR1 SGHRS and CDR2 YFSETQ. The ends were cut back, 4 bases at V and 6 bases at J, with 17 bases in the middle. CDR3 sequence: CASSLFTTESEQYF. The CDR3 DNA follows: TGCGCCAGCAGCCTATTCACTACGGAATCCGAGCAGTACTTC.

The CDR3 nucleotides are TGTGCCAGCAGTCCGCCGCTAGCGGGAGGGCTCACAGATACGCAGTATTTT. Translation: CASSPPLAGGLTDTQYF. This chain joins TRBV27 and TRBJ2-3; 12 bases are a match to TRBD2. In germline, CDR1 is MNHEY, CDR2 SMNVEV (reference sequence). The ends lost 5 bases at V and 2 bases at J; junction bases unmatched: 8. This CDR3 comprises 17 residues.

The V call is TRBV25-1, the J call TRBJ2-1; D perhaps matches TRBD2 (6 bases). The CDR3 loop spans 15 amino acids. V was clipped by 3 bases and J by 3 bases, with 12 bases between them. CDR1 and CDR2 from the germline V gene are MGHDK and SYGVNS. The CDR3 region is CASSDPGLRYNEQFF. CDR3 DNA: TGTGCCAGCAGTGACCCCGGACTACGCTACAATGAGCAGTTCTTC.

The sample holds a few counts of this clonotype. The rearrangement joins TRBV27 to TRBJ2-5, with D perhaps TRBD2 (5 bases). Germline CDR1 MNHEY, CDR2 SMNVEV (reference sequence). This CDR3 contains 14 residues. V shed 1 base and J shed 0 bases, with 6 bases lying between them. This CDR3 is CASSLWGDQETQYF. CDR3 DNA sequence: TGTGCCAGCAGTTTATGGGGAGACCAAGAGACCCAGTACTTC.

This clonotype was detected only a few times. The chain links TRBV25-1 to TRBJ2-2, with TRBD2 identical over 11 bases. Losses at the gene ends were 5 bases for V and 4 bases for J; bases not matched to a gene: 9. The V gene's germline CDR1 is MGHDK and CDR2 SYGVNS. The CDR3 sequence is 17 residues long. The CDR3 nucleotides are TGTGCCAGCAGTCACGGACTAGCGGGTAGTTTCACCGGGGAGCTGTTTTTT. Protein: CASSHGLAGSFTGELFF.

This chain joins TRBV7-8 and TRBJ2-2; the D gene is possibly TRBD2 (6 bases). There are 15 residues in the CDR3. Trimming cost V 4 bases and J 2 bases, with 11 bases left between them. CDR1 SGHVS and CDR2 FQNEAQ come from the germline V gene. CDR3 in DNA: TGTGCCAGCAGCTCCCCCGGACTAAACACCGGGGAGCTGTTTTTT. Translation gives CASSSPGLNTGELFF.

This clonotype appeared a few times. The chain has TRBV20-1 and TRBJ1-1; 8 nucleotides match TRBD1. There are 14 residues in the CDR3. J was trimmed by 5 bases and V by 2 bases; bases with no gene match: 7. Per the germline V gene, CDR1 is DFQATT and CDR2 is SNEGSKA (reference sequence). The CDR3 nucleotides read TGCAGTGCTAGATCAGGGGGCGGGGGTACTGAAGCTTTCTTT. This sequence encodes CSARSGGGGTEAFF.

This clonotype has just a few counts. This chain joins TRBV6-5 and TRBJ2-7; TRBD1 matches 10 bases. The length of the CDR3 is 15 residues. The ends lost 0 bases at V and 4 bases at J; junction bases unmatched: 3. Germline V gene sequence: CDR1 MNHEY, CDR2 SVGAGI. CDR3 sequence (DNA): TGTGCCAGCAGTTACTCGACAGGGGGCCCTTACGAGCAGTACTTC. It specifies CASSYSTGGPYEQYF.

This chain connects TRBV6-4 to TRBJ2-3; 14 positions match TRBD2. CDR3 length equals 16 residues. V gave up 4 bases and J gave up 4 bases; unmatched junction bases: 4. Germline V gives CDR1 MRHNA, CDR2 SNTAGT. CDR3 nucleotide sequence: TGTGCCAGCAGTGTCTCGACTAGCGGGGGGGCAGATACGCAGTATTTT. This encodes CASSVSTSGGADTQYF.

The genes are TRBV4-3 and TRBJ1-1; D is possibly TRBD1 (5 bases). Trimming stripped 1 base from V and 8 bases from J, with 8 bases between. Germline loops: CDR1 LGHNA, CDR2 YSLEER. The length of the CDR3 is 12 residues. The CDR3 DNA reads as TGCGCCAGCAGCCAAGGAGCAGGGGAAGCTTTCTTT. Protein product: CASSQGAGEAFF.

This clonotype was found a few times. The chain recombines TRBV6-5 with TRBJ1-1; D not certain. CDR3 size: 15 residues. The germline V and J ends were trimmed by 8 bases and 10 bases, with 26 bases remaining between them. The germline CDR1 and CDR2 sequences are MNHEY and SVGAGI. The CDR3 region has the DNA TGTGCCAGCCGTTCCAGGTCGGGGATCCTAGCCTTAGCTTTCTTT. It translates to CASRSRSGILALAFF.

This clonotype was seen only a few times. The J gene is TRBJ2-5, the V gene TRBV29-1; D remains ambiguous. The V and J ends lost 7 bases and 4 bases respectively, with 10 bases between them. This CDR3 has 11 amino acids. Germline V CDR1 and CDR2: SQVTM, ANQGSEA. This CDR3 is CSAAVSETQYF. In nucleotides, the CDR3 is TGCAGCGCCGCAGTATCAGAGACCCAGTACTTC.

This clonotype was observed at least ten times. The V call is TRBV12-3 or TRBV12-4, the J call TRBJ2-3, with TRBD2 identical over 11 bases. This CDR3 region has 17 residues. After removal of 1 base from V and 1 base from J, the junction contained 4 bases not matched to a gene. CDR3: CASSLGGTSGRTDTQYF. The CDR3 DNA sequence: TGTGCCAGCAGTTTAGGGGGGACTAGCGGCCGCACAGATACGCAGTATTTT.

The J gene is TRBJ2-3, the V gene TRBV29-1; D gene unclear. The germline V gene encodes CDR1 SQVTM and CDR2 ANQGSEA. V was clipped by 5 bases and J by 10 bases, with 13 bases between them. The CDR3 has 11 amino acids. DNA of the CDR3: TGCAGCGTTTCCTCTATGAATTCGCAGTATTTT. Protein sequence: CSVSSMNSQYF.

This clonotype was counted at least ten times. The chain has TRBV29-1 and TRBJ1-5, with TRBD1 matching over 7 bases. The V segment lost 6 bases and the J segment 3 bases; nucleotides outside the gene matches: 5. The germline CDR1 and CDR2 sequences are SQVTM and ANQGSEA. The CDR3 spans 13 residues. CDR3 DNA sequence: TGCAGCGTGTCCGGGACAGACAATCAGCCCCAGCATTTT. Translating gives CSVSGTDNQPQHF.

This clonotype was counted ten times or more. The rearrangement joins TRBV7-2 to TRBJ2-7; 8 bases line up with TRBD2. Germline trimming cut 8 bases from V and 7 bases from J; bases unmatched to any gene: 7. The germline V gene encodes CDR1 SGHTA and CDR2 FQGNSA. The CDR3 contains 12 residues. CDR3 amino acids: CASSSGLGEQYF. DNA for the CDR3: TGTGCCAGCTCTAGCGGGTTAGGGGAGCAGTACTTC.

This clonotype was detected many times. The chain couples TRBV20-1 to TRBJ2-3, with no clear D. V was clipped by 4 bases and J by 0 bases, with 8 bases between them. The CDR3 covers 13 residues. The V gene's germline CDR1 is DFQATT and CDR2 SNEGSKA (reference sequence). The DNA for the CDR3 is TGCAGTGCTATGGACGGTAGCACAGATACGCAGTATTTT. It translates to CSAMDGSTDTQYF.

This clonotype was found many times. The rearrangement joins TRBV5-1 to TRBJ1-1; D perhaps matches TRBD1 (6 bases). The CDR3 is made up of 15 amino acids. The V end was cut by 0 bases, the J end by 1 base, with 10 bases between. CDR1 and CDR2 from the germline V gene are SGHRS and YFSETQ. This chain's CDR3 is CASSLELDRNTEAFF. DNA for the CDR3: TGCGCCAGCAGCTTGGAGTTGGACAGGAACACTGAAGCTTTCTTT.